A single sample is the source of the 32 T cell receptor beta chains below, sequenced in a study of shared clonotypes between healthy human individuals. Repertoires were generated with immunoSEQ multiplex PCR, while TCRdb's copy carries only in-frame clones and drops some. The sample has roughly 490,000 clones; around 80% are singletons. The sequenced sample was PBMCs. The receptor set was obtained from a middle-aged woman in good health. Some clones in this sample may be carry-over from other donors' samples.

The chain couples TRBV4-3 to TRBJ2-2; 7 positions match TRBD2. The CDR3 contains 15 residues. V gave up 7 bases and J gave up 4 bases; unmatched junction bases: 9. Germline assignment: CDR1 LGHNA and CDR2 YSLEER. CDR3 sequence reads: CASKWEGGGTGELFF. CDR3 sequence (DNA): TGCGCCAGCAAGTGGGAGGGAGGTGGCACCGGGGAGCTGTTTTTT.

This clone was picked up a small number of times. This rearrangement joins TRBV11-2 to TRBJ2-5; D call uncertain. V was cut by 3 bases and J by 1 base, with 9 bases left in between. The germline V gene encodes CDR1 SGHAT and CDR2 FQNNGV. The CDR3 loop spans 14 amino acids. The CDR3 protein is CASSLVGFQETQYF. The CDR3 coding sequence is TGTGCCAGCAGCTTGGTGGGCTTCCAAGAGACCCAGTACTTC.

This clone showed up just a few times. The rearrangement uses TRBV28 and TRBJ2-1; a weak D match, TRBD2 (6 bases). Germline CDR1 reads MDHEN; CDR2 reads SYDVKM. Trimming shortened V by 3 bases and J by 7 bases, and 16 bases separated the two germline ends. CDR3 length: 15 residues. The CDR3 DNA sequence: TGTGCCAGCAGTTTCGGGGGAGTGAGGAGTAATGAGCAGTTCTTC. Protein sequence: CASSFGGVRSNEQFF.

V is TRBV2 and J is TRBJ2-2; D is unclear. Per the germline V gene, CDR1 is SNHLY and CDR2 is FYNNEI. The CDR3 spans 14 residues. Trimming stripped 6 bases from V and 6 bases from J, with 14 bases between. CDR3 region: CASRRTEGAGELFF. The CDR3 DNA reads TGTGCCAGCAGGCGGACGGAAGGCGCCGGGGAGCTGTTTTTT.

This chain uses TRBV5-1 with TRBJ2-5; weak D call: TRBD2 (6 bases). Germline V gene data show CDR1 as SGHRS and CDR2 as YFSETQ. The germline V and J ends were trimmed by 4 bases and 0 bases, with 13 bases remaining between them. This CDR3 spans 15 amino acids. As DNA, the CDR3 is TGCGCCAGCAGCCCCCACCGGGGGAACCAAGAGACCCAGTACTTC. This codes for CASSPHRGNQETQYF. Supplemented by reference TRBV5-1 and TRBJ2-5, the full variable domain reads KAGVTQTPRYLIKTRGQQVTLSCSPISGHRSVSWYQQTPGQGLQFLFEYFSETQRNKGNFPGRFSGRQFSNSRSEMNVSTLELGDSALYLCASSPHRGNQETQYFGPGTRLLVL.

The chain carries TRBV6-5 and TRBJ2-6; D is unclear. This CDR3 has 16 residues. V was shortened by 2 bases and J by 1 base, with 9 bases between the two germline ends. CDR1 MNHEY and CDR2 SVGAGI come from the germline V gene. The CDR3 DNA is TGTGCCAGCAGTTACGCGTATCATTCTGGGGCCAACGTCCTGACTTTC. It codes for CASSYAYHSGANVLTF.

J is TRBJ2-7 and V is TRBV5-1; maybe TRBD2 (5 bases). Germline assignment: CDR1 SGHRS and CDR2 YFSETQ. This CDR3 is 15 amino acids long. The V end lost 4 bases, the J end lost 4 bases, and 18 bases lay between the germline ends. The CDR3 nucleotides are TGCGCCAGCAGCCCCGCGGACTGGAATTCATACGAGCAGTACTTC. Translation: CASSPADWNSYEQYF.

V usage is TRBV9 and J usage is TRBJ2-3, with 10 bases fitting TRBD2. The CDR3 spans 18 residues. The J segment lost 5 bases and the V segment lost 0 bases, leaving 12 bases of the junction unmatched. CDR1 and CDR2 (germline): SGDLS, YYNGEE. CDR3 region: CASSVAAASGGLGDTQYF. CDR3 nucleotides: TGTGCCAGCAGCGTAGCGGCGGCTAGCGGGGGCTTAGGAGATACGCAGTATTTT. Combining the CDR3 with reference TRBV9 and TRBJ2-3 gives the whole variable domain DSGVTQTPKHLITATGQRVTLRCSPRSGDLSVYWYQQSLDQGLQFLIQYYNGEERAKGNILERFSAQQFPDLHSELNLSSLELGDSALYFCASSVAAASGGLGDTQYFGPGTRLTVL.

The chain links TRBV7-9 to TRBJ1-1; 7 positions match TRBD1. Unmatched junction bases numbered 9, after V lost 3 bases and J lost 8 bases. Germline V gene sequence: CDR1 SEHNR, CDR2 FQNEAQ (reference sequence). This CDR3 is 14 amino acids long. CDR3 nucleotides: TGTGCCAGCAGCTTCATCGGACAGGCCCCAGAAGCTTTCTTT. It translates to CASSFIGQAPEAFF. Full variable domain (rest looked up from reference TRBV7-9 and TRBJ1-1): DTGVSQNPRHKITKRGQNVTFRCDPISEHNRLYWYRQTLGQGPEFLTYFQNEAQLEKSRLLSDRFSAERPKGSFSTLEIQRTEQGDSAMYLCASSFIGQAPEAFFGQGTRLTVV.

This clone was counted once. V and J are TRBV7-9 and TRBJ1-3; perhaps TRBD1 as D (5 bases). The CDR3 is made up of 17 amino acids. Trimming removed 1 base from V and 0 bases from J, with 13 bases in between. Germline lookup yields CDR1 SEHNR and CDR2 FQNEAQ (reference sequence). CDR3 nucleotide sequence: TGTGCCAGCAGCTTAGAAGTGAGCGGGGGCTCTGGAAACACCATATATTTT. It codes for CASSLEVSGGSGNTIYF.

The rearrangement uses TRBV2 and TRBJ1-2, with D possibly TRBD1 on 6 matching bases. In germline, CDR1 is SNHLY, CDR2 FYNNEI. Trimming pared 5 bases from V and 0 bases from J, leaving 10 bases between. The CDR3 consists of 14 residues. DNA of the CDR3: TGTGCCAGCAGTAACAGGGTAACTAACTATGGCTACACCTTC. This gives the protein CASSNRVTNYGYTF.

This clone was seen ten or more times. The CDR3 nucleotides are TGTGCCAGCAGCCGACAGCTTGGGATTCAGTACTTC. Translated: CASSRQLGIQYF. The chain uses TRBV28 and TRBJ2-4; the D gene is possibly TRBD1 (5 bases). The CDR3 contains 12 residues. CDR1 is MDHEN and CDR2 is SYDVKM in the germline V gene. V lost 6 bases, J lost 10 bases, and 13 bases lay in between.

A single count supports this clone. The V and J genes are TRBV5-1 and TRBJ2-5; 9 nucleotides line up with TRBD2. Germline assignment: CDR1 SGHRS and CDR2 YFSETQ. The CDR3 runs 15 residues. Germline trimming cut 1 base from V and 5 bases from J; bases unmatched to any gene: 6. The CDR3 region has the DNA TGCGCCAGCAGCTTGTTTGGTAGCGGGAGTGAGACCCAGTACTTC. Protein product: CASSLFGSGSETQYF.

The J gene is TRBJ1-6, the V gene TRBV30; D gene unclear. CDR3 size: 13 residues. CDR1 and CDR2 from the germline V gene are GTSNPN and SVGIG (reference sequence). The V end was cut by 3 bases, the J end by 7 bases, with 10 bases between. The CDR3 coding sequence is TGTGCCTGGAGCCTCGGCCTGAATTCACCCCTCCACTTT. Its translation: CAWSLGLNSPLHF. Complete variable domain (other parts from reference TRBV30 and TRBJ1-6): SQTIHQWPATLVQPVGSPLSLECTVEGTSNPNLYWYRQAAGRGLQLLFYSVGIGQISSEVPQNLSASRPQDRQFILSSKKLLLSDSGFYLCAWSLGLNSPLHFGNGTRLTVT.

The V call is TRBV7-2, the J call TRBJ2-5; D unresolved. This CDR3 contains 13 residues. The germline gives CDR1 SGHTA, CDR2 FQGNSA. The germline V and J ends were trimmed by 5 bases and 4 bases, with 11 bases remaining between them. In DNA, the CDR3 is TGTGCCAGCAGCGACCGACCGGGAGAGACCCAGTACTTC. Protein product: CASSDRPGETQYF.

The V call is TRBV5-4, the J call TRBJ2-7, with 7 bases that match TRBD2. The CDR3 has 16 amino acids. CDR1 and CDR2 (germline): SGHNT, YYREEE (reference sequence). Germline trimming cut 1 base from V and 5 bases from J; bases unmatched to any gene: 12. The CDR3 DNA reads TGTGCCAGCAGCTTGTTTGGGGCGGGAGCAGGTGACGAGCAGTACTTC. Protein: CASSLFGAGAGDEQYF.

The chain employs TRBV4-2 and TRBJ2-5; 11 nucleotides line up with TRBD2. Unmatched junction bases numbered 7, after V lost 0 bases and J lost 1 base. Germline V gene sequence: CDR1 LGHNA, CDR2 YNFKEQ. The CDR3 consists of 18 residues. In DNA, the CDR3 is TGTGCCAGCAGCCAAGATCTGGGACTAGCGGACCTCCAAGAGACCCAGTACTTC. This translates into CASSQDLGLADLQETQYF.

This chain joins TRBV19 and TRBJ2-5; TRBD1 matches at 9 bases. CDR3 length equals 15 residues. Germline trimming cut 5 bases from V and 6 bases from J; bases unmatched to any gene: 10. Germline-derived CDR1 and CDR2 are LNHDA and SQIVND (reference sequence). DNA of the CDR3: TGTGCCAGTAGTCCCCGTGGGGGACAGGGAAAGACCCAGTACTTC. Translated: CASSPRGGQGKTQYF.

This sequence joins TRBV30 and TRBJ1-5; D remains ambiguous. V was shortened by 2 bases and J by 5 bases, with 13 bases between the two germline ends. The CDR3 has 14 residues. Germline V gene lookup returns CDR1 GTSNPN and CDR2 SVGIG (reference sequence). CDR3 protein: CAWSWSLDDQPQHF. The DNA of the CDR3 is TGTGCCTGGAGTTGGTCCCTGGACGATCAGCCCCAGCATTTT.

The rearrangement uses TRBV6-6 and TRBJ1-1, with 8 positions matching TRBD1. V lost 6 bases and J lost 0; bases outside the gene matches: 9. The CDR3 is 16 residues long. The germline V gene has CDR1 MNHNY and CDR2 SVGAGI (reference sequence). DNA of the CDR3: TGTGCCAGCAGCAAGAGACAGGGGCAAATGAACACTGAAGCTTTCTTT. This encodes CASSKRQGQMNTEAFF.

There are a few counts of this clone. Additional DNA sequences in this sample encode the identical CDR3. The chain carries TRBV28 and TRBJ2-7; TRBD1 aligns across 7 bases. CDR3 length: 15 residues. The germline V gene encodes CDR1 MDHEN and CDR2 SYDVKM. Losses at the gene ends were 4 bases for V and 0 bases for J; bases not matched to a gene: 6. CDR3 region: CASSSAGTVSYEQYF. The CDR3 bases are TGTGCCAGCAGTTCGGCCGGGACAGTCTCCTACGAGCAGTACTTC. Variable domain in full (rest from reference TRBV28 and TRBJ2-7): DVKVTQSSRYLVKRTGEKVFLECVQDMDHENMFWYRQDPGLGLRLIYFSYDVKMKEKGDIPEGYSVSREKKERFSLILESASTNQTSMYLCASSSAGTVSYEQYFGPGTRLTVT.

The chain links TRBV10-2 to TRBJ2-3; 7 bases line up with TRBD2. Germline V lookup: CDR1 WSHSY, CDR2 SAAADI. The CDR3 is made up of 15 amino acids. Trimming removed 7 bases from V and 0 bases from J; junction bases left unmatched: 7. The CDR3 nucleotides are TGCGCCAGCACCCCTCTAGCGGCTAGCACAGATACGCAGTATTTT. This gives the protein CASTPLAASTDTQYF.

The table lists this clone with a few counts. V is TRBV18 and J is TRBJ1-1; D gene uncertain. The CDR3 totals 14 residues. Per germline, CDR1 KGHSH and CDR2 LQKENI. V gave up 1 base and J gave up 7 bases, with 13 bases separating them. CDR3 in amino acids: CASSPQIDLNEAFF. The CDR3 DNA follows: TGTGCCAGCTCACCACAGATAGATTTGAATGAAGCTTTCTTT.

The genes are TRBV11-2 and TRBJ1-1, with unresolved D. Trimming left V 0 bases short and J 6 bases short, with 8 bases between. The length of the CDR3 is 13 residues. Germline lookup yields CDR1 SGHAT and CDR2 FQNNGV. CDR3 bases: TGTGCCAGCAGCTTAGATCGGGTTGCTGAAGCTTTCTTT. The encoded protein is CASSLDRVAEAFF.

The chain uses TRBV28 and TRBJ1-4; 10 bases match TRBD1. The J segment lost 6 bases and the V segment lost 4 bases, leaving 2 bases of the junction unmatched. This CDR3 comprises 14 residues. Looked up from germline, CDR1 is MDHEN and CDR2 is SYDVKM. The CDR3 region has the DNA TGTGCCAGCAGTTCGACAGGGGGCGATGAAAAACTGTTTTTT. This translates into CASSSTGGDEKLFF.

This chain joins TRBV11-2 and TRBJ1-2; D might be TRBD1 (6 bases). The CDR3 consists of 15 residues. V gave up 6 bases and J gave up 3 bases, with 17 bases separating them. Germline loops: CDR1 SGHAT, CDR2 FQNNGV. CDR3 protein: CASRGAGDPDYGYTF. The CDR3 nucleotides read TGTGCCAGCAGAGGGGCAGGGGACCCGGACTATGGCTACACCTTC.

The genes are TRBV7-2 and TRBJ2-5, with D perhaps matching TRBD1 (5 bases). CDR1 SGHTA and CDR2 FQGNSA come from the germline V gene. V lost 1 base to trimming and J lost 5 bases, with 11 bases between them. The CDR3 sequence is 14 residues long. The CDR3 sequence: CASSLEGRVETQYF. CDR3 coding DNA: TGTGCCAGCAGCTTAGAGGGCAGGGTCGAGACCCAGTACTTC.

This sequence joins TRBV6-5 and TRBJ2-3, with a weak D call TRBD2 (6 bases). Germline loops: CDR1 MNHEY, CDR2 SVGAGI. V dropped 7 bases and J dropped 7 bases, with 15 bases sitting between them. The CDR3 is 13 amino acids. CDR3 loop: CASTSTGTHTQYF. In DNA form, the CDR3 reads TGTGCCAGCACCAGTACCGGGACTCATACGCAGTATTTT.

DNA for the CDR3: TGTGCCAGCAGCCCCCTGGGCTACAATGAGCAGTTCTTC. Amino acids: CASSPLGYNEQFF. The rearrangement joins TRBV7-3 to TRBJ2-1; D not certain. Germline V lookup: CDR1 SGHTA, CDR2 FQGTGA. This CDR3 has 13 residues. Trimming took off 5 bases at V and 3 bases at J, with 8 bases between the two ends.

This chain uses TRBV2 with TRBJ2-6; D is uncertain. The ends were cut back, 7 bases at V and 0 bases at J, with 13 bases in the middle. This CDR3 is built from 16 residues. CDR1 is SNHLY and CDR2 is FYNNEI in the germline V gene. The chain's CDR3 is CASKVSGNSGANVLTF. The CDR3 DNA is TGTGCCAGCAAAGTTTCCGGAAACTCTGGGGCCAACGTCCTGACTTTC.

The chain couples TRBV28 to TRBJ2-6; D unresolved. Trimming shortened V by 1 base and J by 6 bases, and 10 bases separated the two germline ends. Germline V gene data show CDR1 as MDHEN and CDR2 as SYDVKM. This CDR3 region has 15 residues. The chain's CDR3 is CASSLYHNSANVLTF. CDR3 nucleotide sequence: TGTGCCAGCAGTTTATACCACAATTCGGCCAACGTCCTGACTTTC. The variable domain in full, completed from reference TRBV28 and TRBJ2-6, reads DVKVTQSSRYLVKRTGEKVFLECVQDMDHENMFWYRQDPGLGLRLIYFSYDVKMKEKGDIPEGYSVSREKKERFSLILESASTNQTSMYLCASSLYHNSANVLTFGAGSRLTVL.

This clone was counted once. This chain connects TRBV2 to TRBJ1-5; tentatively, D is TRBD1 (5 bases). The CDR3 length is 14 residues. V was clipped by 3 bases and J by 4 bases, with 10 bases between them. Per the germline V gene, CDR1 is SNHLY and CDR2 is FYNNEI. The CDR3 loop is CASSESGRNQPQHF. The CDR3 bases are TGTGCCAGCAGTGAGTCAGGGAGAAATCAGCCCCAGCATTTT. The entire variable domain, with the rest obtained from reference TRBV2 and TRBJ1-5, is as follows: EPEVTQTPSHQVTQMGQEVILRCVPISNHLYFYWYRQILGQKVEFLVSFYNNEISEKSEIFDDQFSVERPDGSNFTLKIRSTKLEDSAMYFCASSESGRNQPQHFGDGTRLSIL.